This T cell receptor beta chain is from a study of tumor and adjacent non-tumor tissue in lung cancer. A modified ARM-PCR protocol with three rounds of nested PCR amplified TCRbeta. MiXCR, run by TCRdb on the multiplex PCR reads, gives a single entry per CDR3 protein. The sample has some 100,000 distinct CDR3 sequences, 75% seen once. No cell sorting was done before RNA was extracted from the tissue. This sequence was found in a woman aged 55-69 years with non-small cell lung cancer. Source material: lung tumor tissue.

The DNA for the CDR3 is TGTGCCAGCAGTCTGCGACTAACTCTCGAGCAGTACTTC. It codes for CASSLRLTLEQYF. The rearrangement uses TRBV11-3 and TRBJ2-7; a possible D gene is TRBD2 (5 bases). Looked up from germline, CDR1 is SGHNT and CDR2 is YENEEA. This CDR3 is built from 13 residues. Trimming removed 6 bases at V and 6 bases at J, with 15 bases between.